The sequence of this T cell receptor beta chain was determined in a study of OX40 agonist ivuxolimab in advanced cancers. Study context: The dose-escalation group included hepatocellular carcinoma, melanoma, renal cell carcinoma and head and neck cancer. Study results and caveats: No determination was made of the antigen specificity of the expanded peripheral T cells. Among some nonresponders, normalized T-cell clonal expansion was also low.

Details on this clone: The target antigen is unknown.

CDR1 and CDR2 (germline): MDHEN, SYDVKM. This CDR3 comprises 14 residues. J lost 7 bases, V lost 5 bases, and 8 bases had no gene match. Method: immunoSEQ multiplex PCR; TCRdb's copy keeps in-frame clones and lacks some. Here the sample spans approximately 80,000 clones, 90% to 95% being singletons. This TCR came from an adult with an advanced solid tumor such as melanoma, head and neck, liver or kidney cancer. This chain connects TRBV28 to TRBJ2-5; 9 nucleotides align to TRBD2. Sequencing used CD4+ or CD8+ T cells sorted from blood, obtained in a trial of the OX40 agonist ivuxolimab. The CDR3 spells CASSRTGGGGTQYF. The CDR3 coding sequence is TGTGCCAGCAGTCGGACCGGCGGGGGGGGGACCCAGTACTTC.